What follows are 10 T cell receptor beta chains derived from one specimen sequenced in a study of beta chain features in type 1 diabetes (dated by TCRdb to between 2018 and 2020). The protocol used for the library was the immunoSEQ multiplex PCR assay. The High Capacity cDNA Reverse Transcription Kit was used to reverse transcribe all of the isolated RNA, meaning that expressed TCRB transcripts were what got sequenced. TCRdb took over this immuneACCESS table, retaining in-frame rearrangements with V and J assigned. Such tables are incomplete; in checked studies, under half of the missing clones stem from an unresolved V gene, and the remainder is unexplained. Present in this sample are 900,000 or so clones, 15% to 20% of which were seen just once. 0.02% to 0.025% of the sample lies in the top ten. The sample was naive CD4+ T cells from blood. What the cell subset or site label conveys for this sample: true naive CD4+ T cells. The receptors were gathered from a woman aged 18-35 years in good health.

Notes on this clone: The same CDR3 can be traced to other DNA sequences in this sample. V and J are TRBV7-2 and TRBJ1-1; 9 bases agree with TRBD1. The germline V gene encodes CDR1 SGHTA and CDR2 FQGNSA. The V segment lost 2 bases and the J segment 1 base; nucleotides outside the gene matches: 2. CDR3 length equals 15 residues. The CDR3 sequence is CASSLTGGGNTEAFF. The CDR3 DNA sequence: TGTGCCAGCAGCTTAACAGGGGGCGGGAACACTGAAGCTTTCTTT. The complete variable domain, with remaining parts taken from reference TRBV7-2 and TRBJ1-1, reads GAGVSQSPSNKVTEKGKDVELRCDPISGHTALYWYRQSLGQGLEFLIYFQGNSAPDKSGLPSDRFSAERTGGSVSTLTIQRTQQEDSAVYLCASSLTGGGNTEAFFGQGTRLTVV.

This clone was observed a few times. At one of its ends the junction is not consistent with the germline gene, which may arise from a read error. This sequence joins TRBV18 and TRBJ2-1, with D maybe TRBD2 (5 bases). The CDR3 loop spans 13 amino acids. The germline CDR1 and CDR2 sequences are KGHSH and LQKENI. This chain's CDR3 is CASSPTTESPGIF. In DNA, the CDR3 is TGTGCCAGCTCACCCACTACGGAGTCGCCCGGGATCTTC.

The rearrangement links TRBV7-3 to TRBJ2-7, with 8 nucleotides matching TRBD1. V lost 5 bases, J lost 5 bases, and 5 bases stayed unmatched. The CDR3 contains 13 residues. The germline V gene has CDR1 SGHTA and CDR2 FQGTGA. CDR3 nucleotides: TGTGCCAGCAGCCGCCAACAGGGGGACGAGCAGTACTTC. Translating it yields CASSRQQGDEQYF.

This clone was observed a few times. The chain joins TRBV6-1 to TRBJ2-3; TRBD2 aligns across 11 bases. J was trimmed by 5 bases and V by 0 bases; bases with no gene match: 16. The CDR3 consists of 20 residues. Germline loops: CDR1 MNHNS, CDR2 SASEGT. The DNA of the CDR3 is TGTGCCAGCAGTGAAGCTGACTTCGGACTAGCGGGTTCGTGGGTAGATACGCAGTATTTT. This codes for CASSEADFGLAGSWVDTQYF.

This clone showed up just a few times. The chain combines TRBV19 with TRBJ2-1; 10 bases are a match to TRBD2. V was clipped by 6 bases and J by 5 bases; unmatched bases: 7. CDR1 is LNHDA and CDR2 is SQIVND in the germline V gene (reference sequence). The CDR3 sequence is 15 residues long. CDR3 amino acids: CASSTSGTRHNEQFF. CDR3 in DNA: TGTGCCAGTAGCACTAGCGGGACGAGACACAATGAGCAGTTCTTC.

In this sample, this clone turned up a few times. The genes are TRBV28 and TRBJ2-1; maybe TRBD2 (5 bases). The CDR3 runs to 16 residues. Trimming shortened V by 6 bases and J by 0 bases, and 15 bases separated the two germline ends. The germline CDR1 and CDR2 sequences are MDHEN and SYDVKM. CDR3 DNA sequence: TGTGCCAGCAGCCACCTTCTAGCAAGCTCCTACAATGAGCAGTTCTTC. It specifies CASSHLLASSYNEQFF. Full variable domain (missing parts from reference TRBV28 and TRBJ2-1): DVKVTQSSRYLVKRTGEKVFLECVQDMDHENMFWYRQDPGLGLRLIYFSYDVKMKEKGDIPEGYSVSREKKERFSLILESASTNQTSMYLCASSHLLASSYNEQFFGPGTRLTVL.

The V gene is TRBV2, the J gene TRBJ2-2, with no clear D. The V end was cut by 4 bases, the J end by 4 bases, with 7 bases between. CDR1 is SNHLY, CDR2 FYNNEI, per germline. The CDR3 has 13 amino acids. The DNA for the CDR3 is TGTGCCAGCAGTGGCCGCTTCACCGGGGAGCTGTTTTTT. It yields the protein CASSGRFTGELFF.

Only a few counts were recorded for this clone. V usage is TRBV9 and J usage is TRBJ2-5; D unclear. This CDR3 is built from 15 residues. The V and J ends lost 0 bases and 5 bases respectively, with 14 bases between them. Germline assignment: CDR1 SGDLS and CDR2 YYNGEE. As DNA, the CDR3 is TGTGCCAGCAGCGTAGGTATCGGTGGGTTGGAGACCCAGTACTTC. This codes for CASSVGIGGLETQYF.

CDR3 loop: CASSRTGGGLFPINEQFF. DNA for the CDR3: TGTGCCAGCAGCCGCACGGGGGGCGGACTGTTCCCAATCAATGAGCAGTTCTTC. The chain recombines TRBV7-9 with TRBJ2-1, with a possible D match to TRBD2 (7 bases). Germline CDR1 reads SEHNR; CDR2 reads FQNEAQ (reference sequence). Trimming removed 5 bases from V and 6 bases from J, with 26 bases in between. The CDR3 runs 18 residues. Variable domain in full (rest from reference TRBV7-9 and TRBJ2-1): DTGVSQNPRHKITKRGQNVTFRCDPISEHNRLYWYRQTLGQGPEFLTYFQNEAQLEKSRLLSDRFSAERPKGSFSTLEIQRTEQGDSAMYLCASSRTGGGLFPINEQFFGPGTRLTVL.

This clone came up a few times. The chain combines TRBV28 with TRBJ1-3; TRBD1 might be the D (5 bases). The CDR3 runs 15 residues. V was shortened by 7 bases and J by 0 bases, with 13 bases between the two germline ends. CDR1 is MDHEN, CDR2 SYDVKM, per germline. The DNA of the CDR3 is TGTGCCAGCACCGTGGGGGTAAACTCTGGAAACACCATATATTTT. Protein sequence: CASTVGVNSGNTIYF.